The T cell receptor (beta chain) described here comes from a study of T cells in Graves' hyperthyroidism and ophthalmopathy. Overall study results and limits: From stable hyperthyroidism, ophthalmopathy was separated by a 13 V-J model.

Template material for amplifying TCR beta CDR3 regions consisted of RNA transcripts. HTBI primers were employed in a first-round RT-PCR of the TCR CDR3. TCRdb recomputed calls from the multiplex PCR reads with MiXCR, one row per CDR3 protein. The sample shows under 300,000 distinct CDR3 sequences, 25% to 30% of them seen only once. As to this clonotype: The antigen is undetermined.

CDR3 length: 12 residues. Germline-derived CDR1 and CDR2 are SQVTM and ANQGSEA. The ends were cut back, 5 bases at V and 3 bases at J, with 8 bases in the middle. The clonotype was recovered from a man aged 35 to 55 with Graves' hyperthyroidism that later progressed to Graves' ophthalmopathy. The V and J genes are TRBV29-1 and TRBJ1-5; no firm D call. The sequencing sample was made of blood. CDR3 DNA sequence: TGCAGCGTTCGTATGAACAATCAGCCCCAGCATTTT. Translated, it gives CSVRMNNQPQHF.